The 7 T cell receptor beta chains below were found in one sample sequenced in a study of cytomegalovirus exposure and HLA in healthy donors. Clones were read by immunoSEQ multiplex PCR, and TCRdb kept only the in-frame ones, dropping some. The sample has 110,000 to 150,000 clones; approximately 94% are singletons. The sample consisted of PBMCs. These receptors originate from a man aged 18 to 30 in good health and CMV-seropositive.

This chain connects TRBV28 to TRBJ1-5; the D gene is possibly TRBD1 (6 bases). This CDR3 is built from 16 residues. CDR1 MDHEN and CDR2 SYDVKM come from the germline V gene. The V end lost 6 bases, the J end lost 2 bases, and 17 bases lay between the germline ends. This chain's CDR3 is CASSNPGGPGNQPQHF. CDR3 nucleotides: TGTGCCAGCAGCAACCCCGGGGGGCCGGGCAATCAGCCCCAGCATTTT.

V is TRBV27 and J is TRBJ2-7, with 8 nucleotides matching TRBD2. This CDR3 has 15 residues. The junction had 6 bases not matched to a gene; V was cut back by 5 bases and J by 0 bases. Germline-derived CDR1 and CDR2 are MNHEY and SMNVEV (reference sequence). The CDR3 sequence is CASSPVAGSSYEQYF. CDR3 in DNA: TGTGCCAGCAGTCCCGTAGCGGGAAGCTCCTACGAGCAGTACTTC.

The chain combines TRBV21-1 with TRBJ1-5. TRBV21-1 is marked as a pseudogene. The CDR3 consists of 21 residues. CDR3 in DNA: TGTGCCAGCAGCAAAATAGGCCCCTGGGGGGAATCGACGAAGAGCAATCAGCCCCAGCATTTT. It encodes CASSKIGPWGESTKSNQPQHF.

The chain has TRBV28 and TRBJ1-4; possibly TRBD1 for D (5 bases). V was pared by 6 bases and J by 0 bases, with 14 bases between. Germline CDR1 reads MDHEN; CDR2 reads SYDVKM. This CDR3 spans 16 amino acids. The CDR3 reads CASSYTDTSTNEKLFF. As DNA, the CDR3 is TGTGCCAGCAGCTATACGGACACTTCAACTAATGAAAAACTGTTTTTT.

This chain uses TRBV23-1 with TRBJ1-3; 9 bases match TRBD1. TRBV23-1 is noted as an ORF with a role that remains uncertain. With V trimmed by 3 bases and J by 0 bases, 9 bases remained unmatched. The CDR3 spans 18 residues. CDR3 sequence reads: CASSHPGQGRHSGNTIYF. The CDR3 DNA is TGCGCCAGCAGTCACCCCGGACAGGGGAGACACTCTGGAAACACCATATATTTT.

CDR3 nucleotide sequence: TGCGCCAGCAGCTTGGTAACGGGAGGCCTAGAGACCCAGTACTTC. Amino acids: CASSLVTGGLETQYF. This chain links TRBV5-1 with TRBJ2-5; 7 positions match TRBD2. The germline V gene encodes CDR1 SGHRS and CDR2 YFSETQ. This CDR3 region has 15 residues. V shed 0 bases, J shed 4 bases, and the junction held 6 bases outside the gene matches.

This rearrangement joins TRBV9 to TRBJ2-2, with D possibly matching TRBD2 (5 bases). V was pared by 2 bases and J by 2 bases, with 10 bases between. The CDR3 totals 15 residues. The V gene's germline CDR1 is SGDLS and CDR2 YYNGEE. The CDR3 here is CASSVGGSNTGELFF. Here the CDR3 DNA reads TGTGCCAGCAGCGTCGGCGGGTCCAACACCGGGGAGCTGTTTTTT.